This note documents a single T cell receptor beta chain sequence. Source study methods: For nucleated cells, counts were estimated from reference gene primer amplification. Sequencing used immunoSEQ multiplex PCR; TCRdb keeps in-frame clones, though not all of them. Clonal size and the V and J genes are those of that table, whereas D and trimming came from the DNA. The data contain about 350,000 clones, roughly 90% of them singletons. Participants classified as exposed had met a COVID-19 case within 2 weeks before study entry. This entry belongs to a study of blood T cell repertoires in COVID-19. Study as a whole: PBMCs, B-cell-depleted T cells, or T cells were the source of the cDNA or gDNA that made up the material.

The CDR3 spans 14 residues. The clonotype comes from a woman in her thirties who had been exposed to COVID-19. The chain has TRBV21-1 and TRBJ1-1; no DNA check was done on the table's D call, TRBD1. TRBV21-1 is given as a pseudogene. The sequenced sample was PBMCs or T cells enriched from blood (not recorded which). CDR3: CASSKAPLNTEAFF. The CDR3, as DNA: TGTGCCAGCAGCAAAGCCCCATTGAACACTGAAGCTTTCTTT.